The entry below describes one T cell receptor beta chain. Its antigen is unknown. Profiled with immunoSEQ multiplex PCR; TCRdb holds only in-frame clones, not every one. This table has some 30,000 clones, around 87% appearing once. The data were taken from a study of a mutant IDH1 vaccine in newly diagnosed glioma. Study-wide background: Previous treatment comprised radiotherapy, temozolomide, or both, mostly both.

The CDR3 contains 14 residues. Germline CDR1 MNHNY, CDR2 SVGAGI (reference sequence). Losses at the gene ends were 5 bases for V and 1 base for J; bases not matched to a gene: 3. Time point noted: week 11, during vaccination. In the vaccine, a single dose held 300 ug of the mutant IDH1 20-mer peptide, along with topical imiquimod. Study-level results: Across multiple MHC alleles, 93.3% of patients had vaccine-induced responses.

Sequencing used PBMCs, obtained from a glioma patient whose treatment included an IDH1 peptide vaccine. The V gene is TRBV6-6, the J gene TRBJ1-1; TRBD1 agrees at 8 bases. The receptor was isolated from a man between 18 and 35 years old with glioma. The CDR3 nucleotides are TGTGCCAGCAGTACGGGGACAGGGAACACTGAAGCTTTCTTT. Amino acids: CASSTGTGNTEAFF.